This T cell receptor (beta chain) is drawn from a study of T-cell memory formation after mild COVID-19. 5'RACE primed from the constant segment yielded TCR alpha and TCR beta cDNA libraries bearing sample barcodes and UMIs. TCRdb re-analysed the 5' RACE reads in MiXCR, keeping a single row per CDR3 protein. Of about 280,000 distinct CDR3 sequences listed, less than 9.5% are singletons. The study's findings and limits: The second-wave clones peaking on day 37 were not confirmed as SARS-CoV-2-specific. Memory cells collected pre-infection included some clones that later responded, suggesting cross-reactive memory joined. Most CD4+ clones that shrank were in CM and EM, while CD8+ ones turned up in EMRA.

Germline CDR1 reads MNHNY; CDR2 reads SVGAGI (reference sequence). Trimming took 10 bases from V and 5 from J, leaving 11 bases between them. This CDR3 region has 11 residues. Points on this clonotype: Its specificity is not known.

The origin of this receptor is a man aged 18 to 29 who had mild COVID-19 (a few samples of this study predate the infection). Cell type and time point are not known. This chain links TRBV6-6 with TRBJ2-5, with D unresolved. The sequencing input was PBMCs or a T cell subset sorted from them (not recorded which). CDR3 in amino acids: CATSRMETQYF. Here the CDR3 DNA reads TGTGCCACCTCGCGGATGGAGACCCAGTACTTC.